The clone carrying this T cell receptor beta chain was detected many times. The target antigen is unknown. Stated time point: newly diagnosed GD, antithyroid drugs for less than 3 months. With RNA extracted from PBMCs as input, the TCR library was made. The CDR3 extends over 13 amino acids. Germline loops: CDR1 MDHEN, CDR2 SYDVKM. Trimming stripped 6 bases from V and 6 bases from J, with 14 bases between. This record comes from a study of regulatory T cells in long-lasting Graves disease. Study-wide findings and caveats: TRBV28, TRBJ1-2 and TRBJ2-5 emerged as the favored segments in persistent disease.

According to the study, TCR beta libraries were built with iRepertoire HTBI primers and CDR3-region Arm-PCR. TCRdb re-analysed the multiplex PCR reads in MiXCR, keeping a single row per CDR3 protein. Of hundreds of thousands of distinct CDR3 sequences in the sample, roughly 16% were seen once. This sample was shared with a second study, whose subject was T cells in Graves' hyperthyroidism and ophthalmopathy. That work contributes: Calling Graves' hyperthyroidism stable meant ophthalmopathy did not progress within 18 months. The study used the HTBI primer set for a first-round RT-PCR of the TCR CDR3.

The chain joins TRBV28 to TRBJ1-1; no reliable D call. The input for sequencing was peripheral blood mononuclear cells (PBMCs), taken at new diagnosis, from a patient treated with antithyroid drugs. The clonotype was recovered from a woman aged 25 to 39 with Graves disease. Written as DNA, the CDR3 is TGTGCCAGCAGCCGACTATTGGTAGCTGAAGCTTTCTTT. Its translation is CASSRLLVAEAFF.